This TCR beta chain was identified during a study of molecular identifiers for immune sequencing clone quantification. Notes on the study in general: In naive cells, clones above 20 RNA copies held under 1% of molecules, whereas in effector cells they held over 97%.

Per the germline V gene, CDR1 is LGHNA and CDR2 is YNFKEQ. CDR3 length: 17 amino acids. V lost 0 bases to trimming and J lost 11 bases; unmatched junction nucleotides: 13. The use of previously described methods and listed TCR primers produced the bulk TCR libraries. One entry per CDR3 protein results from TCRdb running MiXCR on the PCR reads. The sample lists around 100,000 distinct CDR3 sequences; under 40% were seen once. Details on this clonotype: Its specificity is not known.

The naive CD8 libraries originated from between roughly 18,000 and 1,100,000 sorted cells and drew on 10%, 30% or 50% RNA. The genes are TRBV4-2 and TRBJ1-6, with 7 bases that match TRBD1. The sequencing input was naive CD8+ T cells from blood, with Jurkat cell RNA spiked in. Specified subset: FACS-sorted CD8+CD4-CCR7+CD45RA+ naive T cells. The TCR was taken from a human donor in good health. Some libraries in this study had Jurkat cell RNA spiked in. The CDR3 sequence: CASSQDEVGTDGPPLHF. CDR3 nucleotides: TGTGCCAGCAGCCAAGATGAGGTCGGGACAGATGGTCCACCCCTCCACTTT.